The present entry profiles one T cell receptor beta chain with its context. The sample comes from a study of shared clonotypes between healthy human individuals. CDR1 MNHEY and CDR2 SMNVEV come from the germline V gene (reference sequence). CDR3 size: 14 residues. V gave up 4 bases and J gave up 0 bases, with 10 bases separating them. Partitioning of CD4+ cells yielded a CD45RA+ naive subset and a CD45RA-negative memory subset. Researchers divided each subset's genomic DNA evenly across several immunoSEQ plates. The authors loaded around 220 ng DNA, tens of thousands of T cell genomes, into sorted-subset replicate PCRs. Sequencing used immunoSEQ multiplex PCR; TCRdb keeps in-frame clones, though not all of them. The data show about 1.1 million clones, about 84% seen once.

The sequenced sample was memory CD4+ T cells from PBMCs. Subset reported: CD45RA-negative fraction. The TCR originated in a young man in good health. Some clones in this sample may be carry-over from other donors' samples. This chain links TRBV27 with TRBJ2-7; tentatively, D is TRBD2 (5 bases). CDR3 sequence (DNA): TGTGCCAGCAGTTACAAAGCGGACTCCTACGAGCAGTACTTC. Protein sequence: CASSYKADSYEQYF.